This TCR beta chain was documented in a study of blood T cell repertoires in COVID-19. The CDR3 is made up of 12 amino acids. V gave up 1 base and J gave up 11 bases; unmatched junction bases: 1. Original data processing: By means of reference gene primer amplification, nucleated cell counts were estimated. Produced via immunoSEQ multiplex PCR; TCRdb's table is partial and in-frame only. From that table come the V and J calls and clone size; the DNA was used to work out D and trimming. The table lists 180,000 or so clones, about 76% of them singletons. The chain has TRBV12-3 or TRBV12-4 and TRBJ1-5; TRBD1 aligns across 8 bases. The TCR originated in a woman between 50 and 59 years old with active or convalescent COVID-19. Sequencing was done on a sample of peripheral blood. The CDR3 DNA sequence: TGTGCCAGCAGTTTAGGGACAGGGACCCAGCATTTT. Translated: CASSLGTGTQHF.